This T cell receptor (beta chain) is from a study of naive and memory T cell subsets (dated by TCRdb to about 2017). Notes on the research overall: The study applied an open-source, UMI-based TCR alpha and beta sequencing pipeline to sorted naive and memory peripheral blood T cell subsets. The results of the functional CMV T cell responses matched the IgG serology results in every case. RNA was DNase-treated and reverse transcribed with TCR constant-region primers, mostly using SuperScript III.

With regard to this clonotype: This clone's antigen is unknown. The sample holds no much larger clone one base away, and base qualities are not on file.

Relative to germline, V is 4 bases shorter and J is 10 bases shorter, with 17 bases between their ends. CDR1 LGHDT and CDR2 YNNKEL were looked up in the germline V gene (reference sequence). The CDR3 has 15 amino acids, counting the end cysteine and phenylalanine. Only the CDR3 portion is preserved as DNA: 45 bases, with reading frame beginning at the first base. The library was made by UMI-ligation and nested PCR. An equimolar mix of two oligonucleotides covering both TRBC1 and TRBC2 was used as the beta constant-region primer. The ligated cDNA went through four rounds of PCR with nested alpha and beta constant-region primers together with the SP2 primer. A single-stranded oligonucleotide bearing the SP2 primer plus a 12-nucleotide UMI was ligated onto the 3' end of the cDNA by T4 RNA ligase 1. The ligation reaction was incubated at 16°C for roughly 18-24 hours. PCR2 was typically run as a SYBR Green qPCR and stopped at a predetermined threshold to prevent over-amplification. Apart from the first purification, every purification step used Agencourt AMPure XP magnetic beads. Libraries were quantified by Qubit and checked on a TapeStation, with a main peak expected near 650 bp. Pooled libraries were sequenced on an Illumina MiSeq using v2 2x251 paired-end kits, and typically roughly 0.85-2 million reads were obtained per sample. Each sample library was pooled at around 4.1 nM, and roughly 5-8% PhiX was included to improve cluster recognition. The authors' pipeline ran thus. V and J genes were assigned to Demultiplexor-processed FASTQ reads by Decombinator through tag matching, with a single base-pair mismatch being allowed. UMIs were used by Collapsinator to correct both sequencing errors and frequency errors arising from PCR heterogeneity. CDR3Translator translated TCRs and extracted CDR3s from the conserved cysteine to the FGXG phenylalanine, flagging non-productive sequences. Gini, Shannon entropy and inverse Simpson indices were calculated on repertoires subsampled to equal numbers of UMI-defined TCRs. Power-law fits to clonotype abundance distributions were performed by maximum likelihood within the linear range. When run on a single naive CD8 sample, MIGEC and the pipeline yielded similar UMI counts, similar unique TCR numbers and similar clonal distributions. A set of 7,322 CMV-associated CDR3 sequences, compiled from VDJdb and a published dataset, was used to search the repertoires. TCRdb reworked the public reads: Q25 trimming with fastp, MiXCR clone assembly, productive beta chains retained. When rows share a CDR3 protein, they turn into one entry using the most common DNA and genes. The V and J calls follow TCRdb's processing rather than the paper's. The sample table shows around 110,000 distinct CDR3 sequences, and 36% are seen once. Approximately 0.9% of the sample belongs to the ten largest clones.

Separate amplification of TCR alpha and beta chain libraries was performed from the second PCR step onward. The CMV status of each donor was determined by measuring IFNgamma production from CD4+ T cells after fresh PBMCs had been stimulated overnight with CMV viral lysate. Using Miltenyi beads, CD4 T cells were first positively selected, and CD8 T cells were then positively selected from the CD4-negative fraction. Cells were stained for CD3, CD4, CD8, CD45RA, CD27 and a live/dead dye and were sorted on a BD Aria II into four subsets based on CD45RA and CD27. Blood was obtained from a few healthy volunteers, and the blood from each volunteer was fractionated into CD4 and CD8 T cells and subsequently into four differentiation subsets. Approximately 120 ml of peripheral blood was taken from each donor, and PBMC were separated by density-gradient centrifugation on Ficoll-Paque PLUS. Sorted cells were lysed in RLT buffer, and RNA was extracted with a Qiagen RNeasy kit and stored at -80°C.

The paper's findings and limits, for the study overall: Single alpha or beta chain sequences, rather than paired alpha/beta receptors, were used to define clonotypes. After error correction, over 95% of naive TCR sequences appeared only once, giving much steeper abundance distributions than memory subsets. RNA-based TCR counts may be influenced by expression changes linked to T cell activation and differentiation. TCR abundance followed a power law with an exponent that was different for naive and memory subsets but consistent across the three individuals. In both CD4 and CD8 cells, the Gini index increased while Shannon and inverse Simpson diversity decreased from naive through CM, EM and EMRA. The repertoire findings for the naive and memory subsets could not be validated, as no ground truth was available.

The chain is assembled from TRBV3-1 and TRBJ1-6; a tentative D call is TRBD1 (5 bases match). Material for sequencing was central memory CD4+ T cells from blood. The sample's cell subset or site, from its label and the paper: central memory, CD45RA- CD27+. This TCR was recovered from a human donor in good health. CDR3 loop: CASSPTYGGGSPLHF. Here is the DNA: TGTGCCAGCAGCCCAACTTATGGGGGTGGGTCACCCCTCCACTTT. Beyond the CDR3, the reference TRBV3-1 and TRBJ1-6 genes provide the residues; the full variable domain reads: DTAVSQTPKYLVTQMGNDKSIKCEQNLGHDTMYWYKQDSKKFLKIMFSYNNKELIINETVPNRFSPKSPDKAHLNLHINSLELGDSAVYFCASSPTYGGGSPLHFGNGTRLTVT.